This T cell receptor beta chain was obtained from a study of response to subunit inactivated influenza vaccine. TCRdb ran MiXCR on the RT-PCR reads and lists one entry per CDR3 protein. Here the sample spans about 480,000 distinct CDR3 sequences, 10% to 11% being singletons. Study results and limitations: Authors suggested seasonal influenza vaccinations each recruit few new T cells.

On this clonotype itself: Its antigen is unknown.

CDR1 is WSHSY and CDR2 is SAAADI in the germline V gene. V gave up 6 bases and J gave up 5 bases; unmatched junction bases: 8. CDR3 length equals 14 residues. This specimen was PBMCs from blood, taken around seven weeks after vaccination. The source of this sequence is a man in his fifties who received an inactivated influenza vaccine. The V call is TRBV10-2, the J call TRBJ2-7, with 9 bases fitting TRBD1. CDR3 in amino acids: CASRKRDRVHEQYF. The CDR3, as DNA: TGCGCCAGCAGAAAACGGGACAGGGTCCACGAGCAGTACTTC.